Presented here are 26 T cell receptor beta chains from one specimen sequenced in a study of blood T cell repertoires in COVID-19. Using immunoSEQ multiplex PCR, the repertoire was profiled, and TCRdb retains in-frame clones only, with some absent. The table has fewer than 350,000 clones, about nine tenths seen once. The sequenced sample consisted of PBMCs or T cells enriched from blood (not recorded which). These receptors all stem from a man in his 60s who had recovered from COVID-19.

The gene calls are TRBV28 and TRBJ2-1; the match to TRBD1 covers 7 bases. The V segment lost 1 base and the J segment 12 bases; nucleotides outside the gene matches: 9. Germline V gives CDR1 MDHEN, CDR2 SYDVKM. This CDR3 has 14 residues. The CDR3 region has the DNA TGTGCCAGCAGTTTATCCCCGGGACAGTCCAGGCAGTTCTTC. As protein: CASSLSPGQSRQFF.

V and J are TRBV7-7 and TRBJ2-5; D is perhaps TRBD1 (6 bases). Germline values: CDR1 SSHAT, CDR2 FNYEAQ (reference sequence). The CDR3 spans 13 residues. The CDR3: CARKSGVAETQYF. CDR3 bases: TGTGCTAGGAAGTCAGGGGTGGCAGAGACCCAGTACTTC.

The V and J genes are TRBV12-5 and TRBJ2-7; 10 bases line up with TRBD2. This CDR3 has 14 amino acids. Germline V gives CDR1 LGHNT, CDR2 FRNRAP. V lost 3 bases, J lost 5 bases, and 4 bases stayed unmatched. CDR3 DNA sequence: TGTGCTAGTGGTTTTGCTAGCGGGAGACACGAGCAGTACTTC. Its translation: CASGFASGRHEQYF.

This clone was seen a single time. CDR3 amino acids: CASSPRREIYEQYF. CDR3 nucleotide sequence: TGTGCCAGCAGCCCGCGGCGGGAGATATACGAGCAGTACTTC. The genes are TRBV9 and TRBJ2-7; 7 bases are a match to TRBD2. Losses at the gene ends were 4 bases for V and 4 bases for J; bases not matched to a gene: 8. The CDR3 length is 14 residues. Germline V gives CDR1 SGDLS, CDR2 YYNGEE.

The V gene is TRBV28, the J gene TRBJ1-1; D is uncertain. The V end lost 2 bases, the J end lost 2 bases, and 9 bases lay between the germline ends. The germline V gene encodes CDR1 MDHEN and CDR2 SYDVKM. There are 14 residues in the CDR3. CDR3 DNA sequence: TGTGCCAGCAGTTTAGGCCCAGGAAACACTGAAGCTTTCTTT. Translated: CASSLGPGNTEAFF.

This clone was counted only a few times. The genes are TRBV3-1 (or the pseudogene TRBV3-2) and TRBJ1-1; D not certain. There are 14 residues in the CDR3. The V and J ends lost 2 bases and 1 base respectively, with 8 bases between them. CDR1 is LGHDT, CDR2 YNNKEL, per germline (reference sequence). The CDR3 is CASSQPGGNTEAFF. The CDR3 coding sequence is TGTGCCAGCAGCCAACCGGGAGGGAACACTGAAGCTTTCTTT.

The rearrangement joins TRBV11-1 to TRBJ2-7; D may be TRBD1 (6 bases). The germline CDR1 and CDR2 sequences are SGHAT and FQDESV (reference sequence). The CDR3 has 15 residues. Trimming shortened V by 5 bases and J by 0 bases, and 14 bases separated the two germline ends. In DNA, the CDR3 is TGTGCCAGCAGCAACCCAGGGGAGCTCTCCTACGAGCAGTACTTC. As protein: CASSNPGELSYEQYF.

The V and J genes are TRBV5-1 and TRBJ2-1, with 9 bases aligning to TRBD2. Unmatched junction bases numbered 3, after V lost 0 bases and J lost 8 bases. The V gene's germline CDR1 is SGHRS and CDR2 YFSETQ. This CDR3 spans 14 amino acids. The CDR3 region has the DNA TGCGCCAGCAGCTTGGGCGGGAGGGTAGATGAGCAGTTCTTC. Translated, it gives CASSLGGRVDEQFF.

The V call is TRBV18, the J call TRBJ1-1, with no clear D. V dropped 3 bases and J dropped 5 bases, with 10 bases sitting between them. Germline values: CDR1 KGHSH, CDR2 LQKENI. The CDR3 contains 13 residues. CDR3 bases: TGTGCCAGCTCACCTTTGGGCCGGACTGAAGCTTTCTTT. This encodes CASSPLGRTEAFF.

This clone has a single count. The chain uses TRBV11-2 and TRBJ2-1, with TRBD2 matching 9 bases. Germline CDR1 reads SGHAT; CDR2 reads FQNNGV. The CDR3 extends over 15 amino acids. The trim removed 4 bases at V and 5 bases at J, leaving 6 bases unmatched. In nucleotides, the CDR3 is TGTGCCAGCAGCTCAGGGACTAGCTGGGACAATGAGCAGTTCTTC. This gives the protein CASSSGTSWDNEQFF.

J is TRBJ1-5 and V is TRBV27, with a weak D call TRBD1 (6 bases). Germline V gene sequence: CDR1 MNHEY, CDR2 SMNVEV (reference sequence). The germline V and J ends were trimmed by 6 bases and 4 bases, with 16 bases remaining between them. The length of the CDR3 is 15 residues. This CDR3 reads CASRGAGGWNQPQHF. The CDR3 DNA is TGTGCCAGCAGGGGGGCGGGGGGATGGAATCAGCCCCAGCATTTT.

The J gene is TRBJ1-2, the V gene TRBV19; perhaps TRBD1 as D (5 bases). Trimming removed 8 bases from V and 4 bases from J, with 17 bases in between. The CDR3 consists of 14 residues. The germline V gene has CDR1 LNHDA and CDR2 SQIVND (reference sequence). In DNA, the CDR3 is TGTGCCAGTCAGTACCCAGGGAGGGGCTATGGCTACACCTTC. Encoded protein: CASQYPGRGYGYTF.

The J gene is TRBJ2-7, the V gene TRBV3-1 (or the pseudogene TRBV3-2), with D perhaps TRBD2 (6 bases). Trimming took off 2 bases at V and 0 bases at J, with 14 bases between the two ends. Germline-derived CDR1 and CDR2 are LGHDT and YNNKEL (reference sequence). The CDR3 loop spans 16 amino acids. CDR3 DNA: TGTGCCAGCAGCCAATCCGGGACTCTGAACTCCTACGAGCAGTACTTC. It encodes CASSQSGTLNSYEQYF.

This rearrangement joins TRBV7-6 to TRBJ2-5; 7 positions match TRBD1. Germline V gives CDR1 SGHVS, CDR2 FNYEAQ. This CDR3 region has 17 residues. V dropped 0 bases and J dropped 5; count of bases not matched to a gene: 12. CDR3 residues: CASSLAIQGIPRETQYF. In nucleotides, the CDR3 is TGTGCCAGCAGCTTAGCTATACAGGGGATACCCCGCGAGACCCAGTACTTC.

The chain couples TRBV19 to TRBJ1-2; 9 nucleotides agree with TRBD1. Trimming cost V 3 bases and J 4 bases; bases outside gene matches: 3. This CDR3 has 14 amino acids. Per the germline V gene, CDR1 is LNHDA and CDR2 is SQIVND (reference sequence). In DNA, the CDR3 is TGTGCCAGTAGTATTGAGACAGGGGGCTATGGCTACACCTTC. Residues: CASSIETGGYGYTF. Full variable domain (missing parts from reference TRBV19 and TRBJ1-2): DGGITQSPKYLFRKEGQNVTLSCEQNLNHDAMYWYRQDPGQGLRLIYYSQIVNDFQKGDIAEGYSVSREKKESFPLTVTSAQKNPTAFYLCASSIETGGYGYTFGSGTRLTVV.

The CDR3 DNA follows: TGTGCCAGCTCGCGTGTGAAGACCACAGGCTACGAGCAGTACTTC. Encoded protein: CASSRVKTTGYEQYF. V is TRBV18 and J is TRBJ2-7; D may be TRBD1 (5 bases). Trimming shortened V by 6 bases and J by 3 bases, and 18 bases separated the two germline ends. The CDR3 contains 15 residues. Germline lookup yields CDR1 KGHSH and CDR2 LQKENI.

V gene TRBV18 combines with J gene TRBJ2-2; the D is unclear. V lost 3 bases and J lost 3, with 8 bases in between. In germline, CDR1 is KGHSH, CDR2 LQKENI. The CDR3 loop spans 14 amino acids. CDR3 coding DNA: TGTGCCAGCTCACCGCCCGACTACACCGGGGAGCTGTTTTTT. Translation: CASSPPDYTGELFF.

The chain is built from TRBV12-5 and TRBJ1-1, with 9 bases aligning to TRBD1. CDR3 length equals 11 residues. Trimming removed 3 bases from V and 11 bases from J; junction bases left unmatched: 1. The germline V gene encodes CDR1 LGHNT and CDR2 FRNRAP. The DNA for the CDR3 is TGTGCTAGTGGTTTAGACAGGGGGGCTTTCTTT. The encoded protein is CASGLDRGAFF.

Points on this clone: The sample holds other DNA sequences that translate to the same CDR3. The chain uses TRBV6-5 and TRBJ2-7; 11 bases fit TRBD1. Germline V gives CDR1 MNHEY, CDR2 SVGAGI. The V gene end was trimmed by 6 bases and the J gene end by 2 bases; junction bases not matched to a gene: 3. The CDR3 runs 14 residues. The CDR3 nucleotides are TGTGCCAGCAGCCCGGGACAGGGGGCCTACGAGCAGTACTTC. This gives the protein CASSPGQGAYEQYF.

The gene calls are TRBV4-3 and TRBJ2-7, with D uncertain. The CDR3 loop spans 15 amino acids. Germline CDR1 LGHNA, CDR2 YSLEER. V lost 1 base to trimming and J lost 3 bases, with 13 bases between them. CDR3 bases: TGCGCCAGCAGCCAAGGCCCAGGATCAGACTACGAGCAGTACTTC. Its protein is CASSQGPGSDYEQYF.

Written as DNA, the CDR3 is TGTGCCAGCACCCACAGGGTGTCGGACACCATATATTTT. Residues: CASTHRVSDTIYF. The chain carries TRBV6-5 and TRBJ1-3; perhaps TRBD1 as D (6 bases). The V end was cut by 7 bases, the J end by 8 bases, with 15 bases between. Germline values: CDR1 MNHEY, CDR2 SVGAGI. The CDR3 has 13 amino acids.

V gene TRBV9 combines with J gene TRBJ2-1; 8 nucleotides align to TRBD2. Germline V lookup: CDR1 SGDLS, CDR2 YYNGEE. The CDR3 sequence is 17 residues long. The V gene end was trimmed by 4 bases and the J gene end by 3 bases; junction bases not matched to a gene: 12. Here the CDR3 reads CASSPRWASGYYNEQFF. The CDR3 nucleotides read TGTGCCAGCAGCCCCCGGTGGGCTAGCGGGTACTACAATGAGCAGTTCTTC.

The chain is built from TRBV11-2 and TRBJ2-7; 9 bases map to TRBD2. V dropped 7 bases and J dropped 0; count of bases not matched to a gene: 4. The CDR3 runs to 14 residues. Looked up from germline, CDR1 is SGHAT and CDR2 is FQNNGV. CDR3 DNA sequence: TGTGCCAGCACTAAGGGACTAGCCTCCTACGAGCAGTACTTC. It translates to CASTKGLASYEQYF.

This chain uses TRBV7-9 with TRBJ1-1; D remains unclear. V gave up 5 bases and J gave up 0 bases, with 13 bases separating them. The CDR3 contains 15 residues. Germline lookup yields CDR1 SEHNR and CDR2 FQNEAQ (reference sequence). CDR3 nucleotide sequence: TGTGCCAGCAGCCCCAATGGCGGTTTGAACACTGAAGCTTTCTTT. Translation: CASSPNGGLNTEAFF.

The gene calls are TRBV5-1 and TRBJ2-3; 7 bases line up with TRBD2. V was pared by 0 bases and J by 6 bases, with 7 bases of the junction left unmatched. Germline assignment: CDR1 SGHRS and CDR2 YFSETQ. The CDR3 runs 15 residues. CDR3 DNA: TGCGCCAGCAGCTTGGTCTCTGCGGGAGATGATACGCAGTATTTT. Translated, it gives CASSLVSAGDDTQYF.

The count of this clone is one. The rearrangement uses TRBV11-2 and TRBJ2-1, with TRBD2 identical over 14 bases. This CDR3 is built from 17 residues. Germline V CDR1 and CDR2: SGHAT, FQNNGV. Unmatched junction bases numbered 11, after V lost 5 bases and J lost 8 bases. This CDR3 is CASSRRGTSGSSDEQFF. The CDR3 region has the DNA TGTGCCAGCAGCCGCCGTGGGACTAGCGGGAGTAGTGATGAGCAGTTCTTC.